This record looks at one T cell receptor (beta chain) sequence and its context. The CDR3 extends over 16 amino acids. In germline, CDR1 is SGHAT, CDR2 FQNNGV. V was pared by 7 bases and J by 4 bases, with 13 bases of the junction left unmatched. The treatment is: oral pan-JAK inhibitor, 5-10 mg twice daily. This sample was taken from a study of CD8+ T cells in alopecia areata. Sequencing relied on a cDNA template that was reverse transcribed from extracted RNA. Sequencing was performed with immunoSEQ multiplex PCR; in TCRdb, only in-frame clones are kept and a portion is missing. The table shows around 200,000 clones, with about 53% occurring only once.

Sequencing was performed on CD8+ T cells sorted from blood, taken at week 24, from a patient treated with tofacitinib. This clonotype was sampled from a human donor with alopecia areata. V usage is TRBV11-2 and J usage is TRBJ2-1, with 7 bases lining up with TRBD1. In DNA, the CDR3 is TGTGCCAGCATCCCCGGAGCCCAGGGGGTATACAATGAGCAGTTCTTC. Protein sequence: CASIPGAQGVYNEQFF.